The 28 T cell receptor beta chains in this list originate from one sample, sequenced in a study of blood T cell repertoires in COVID-19. Clones were read by immunoSEQ multiplex PCR, and TCRdb kept only the in-frame ones, dropping some. Of about 86,000 clones in the sample, 65% to 85% were seen once. Specimen: peripheral blood. The origin of the receptors is a man between 65 and 85 years old with acute or convalescent COVID-19.

The CDR3: CAWSETGYSNQPQHF. CDR3 DNA sequence: TGTGCCTGGAGTGAAACAGGGTATAGCAATCAGCCCCAGCATTTT. The chain combines TRBV30 with TRBJ1-5; D possibly corresponds to TRBD1 (6 bases). Germline V lookup: CDR1 GTSNPN, CDR2 SVGIG (reference sequence). This CDR3 region has 15 residues. V lost 1 base, J lost 0 bases, and 10 bases lay in between.

The chain joins TRBV5-1 to TRBJ1-1; the D gene is possibly TRBD1 (5 bases). The V and J ends lost 1 base and 4 bases respectively, with 14 bases between them. The germline V gene encodes CDR1 SGHRS and CDR2 YFSETQ. The CDR3 contains 15 residues. The CDR3 DNA sequence: TGCGCCAGCAGCTTGTTGGGGGGTGAGGCCACTGAAGCTTTCTTT. It yields the protein CASSLLGGEATEAFF.

This chain connects TRBV5-1 to TRBJ2-5; 10 bases match TRBD2. Germline CDR1 reads SGHRS; CDR2 reads YFSETQ. V lost 1 base to trimming and J lost 2 bases; unmatched junction nucleotides: 5. The CDR3 is 16 amino acids. The chain's CDR3 is CASSLNSGGIQETQYF. The CDR3 nucleotides are TGCGCCAGCAGCTTGAATAGCGGGGGGATACAAGAGACCCAGTACTTC.

The CDR3 spells CASSWGGYTEAFF. The CDR3 DNA reads as TGTGCCAGCAGCTGGGGAGGTTACACTGAAGCTTTCTTT. This rearrangement joins TRBV7-6 to TRBJ1-1; D is undetermined. This CDR3 spans 13 amino acids. Germline-derived CDR1 and CDR2 are SGHVS and FNYEAQ. Trimming took off 4 bases at V and 3 bases at J, with 9 bases between the two ends.

This sequence joins TRBV7-8 and TRBJ1-2; D not resolved. CDR1 and CDR2 (germline): SGHVS, FQNEAQ. V dropped 5 bases and J dropped 1 base, with 8 bases sitting between them. The CDR3 is made up of 13 amino acids. The CDR3 sequence: CASSRTDNYGYTF. The CDR3 bases are TGTGCCAGCAGCCGGACTGATAACTATGGCTACACCTTC.

This chain uses TRBV5-1 with TRBJ2-2; 11 bases fit TRBD2. With V trimmed by 5 bases and J by 5 bases, 8 bases remained unmatched. CDR3 length equals 16 residues. The V gene's germline CDR1 is SGHRS and CDR2 YFSETQ. CDR3 nucleotides: TGCGCCAGCAGTATAGCGGGGGGGCCGCAAACCGGGGAGCTGTTTTTT. Protein sequence: CASSIAGGPQTGELFF. Together with reference TRBV5-1 and TRBJ2-2, the CDR3 gives the full variable domain: KAGVTQTPRYLIKTRGQQVTLSCSPISGHRSVSWYQQTPGQGLQFLFEYFSETQRNKGNFPGRFSGRQFSNSRSEMNVSTLELGDSALYLCASSIAGGPQTGELFFGEGSRLTVL.

This chain uses TRBV2 with TRBJ1-3; D is perhaps TRBD1 (6 bases). The CDR3 is 14 amino acids. V was cut by 5 bases and J by 4 bases, with 12 bases left in between. Germline loops: CDR1 SNHLY, CDR2 FYNNEI. The CDR3 nucleotides read TGTGCCAGCAGTCCCGAACAGGGAGGAAACACCATATATTTT. Its protein product is CASSPEQGGNTIYF.

A few counts support this clone. The rearrangement links TRBV28 to TRBJ1-2; a possible D gene is TRBD1 (6 bases). The CDR3 runs to 11 residues. Trimming cost V 8 bases and J 7 bases, with 11 bases left between them. The V gene's germline CDR1 is MDHEN and CDR2 SYDVKM. CDR3 in amino acids: CASFQGFGYTF. Written as DNA, the CDR3 is TGTGCCAGCTTCCAGGGGTTTGGCTACACCTTC.

The sample holds a few counts of this clone. The J gene is TRBJ2-1, the V gene TRBV27; tentatively, D is TRBD2 (6 bases). V lost 1 base, J lost 6 bases, and 13 bases lay in between. Germline CDR1 and CDR2: MNHEY and SMNVEV (reference sequence). The CDR3 has 15 amino acids. CDR3 amino acids: CASSLYILGGNEQFF. CDR3 coding DNA: TGTGCCAGCAGTTTATATATACTGGGGGGCAATGAGCAGTTCTTC.

Concerning this clone itself: Additional DNA sequences in this sample encode the identical CDR3. The chain links TRBV18 to TRBJ1-1, with 11 bases that match TRBD1. The CDR3 covers 14 residues. Germline-derived CDR1 and CDR2 are KGHSH and LQKENI. With V trimmed by 2 bases and J by 5 bases, 1 base remained unmatched. The CDR3: CASSPGTGGTEAFF. The CDR3 bases are TGTGCCAGCTCACCAGGGACAGGGGGGACTGAAGCTTTCTTT.

The chain combines TRBV11-2 with TRBJ1-3; D gene unclear. The CDR3 runs to 14 residues. Germline V CDR1 and CDR2: SGHAT, FQNNGV. V was clipped by 1 base and J by 3 bases, with 7 bases between them. The CDR3 sequence: CASSLAGGGNTIYF. CDR3 DNA: TGTGCCAGCAGCTTAGCAGGTGGTGGAAACACCATATATTTT. Drawing the rest from reference TRBV11-2 and TRBJ1-3, the complete variable domain is EAGVAQSPRYKIIEKRQSVAFWCNPISGHATLYWYQQILGQGPKLLIQFQNNGVVDDSQLPKDRFSAERLKGVDSTLKIQPAKLEDSAVYLCASSLAGGGNTIYFGEGSWLTVV.

In this sample, this clone turned up once. This chain links TRBV19 with TRBJ1-2, with 7 positions matching TRBD1. Germline CDR1 reads LNHDA; CDR2 reads SQIVND (reference sequence). CDR3 length equals 16 residues. With 3 bases clipped from V and 8 bases from J, the junction kept 15 bases outside the gene matches. CDR3 DNA sequence: TGTGCCAGTAGTATTCGACCGACAGGGAGGTCTGGGGGCTACACCTTC. As protein: CASSIRPTGRSGGYTF.

This clone was seen just once. This chain uses TRBV27 with TRBJ1-6; no reliable D call. The CDR3 contains 16 residues. Trimming cost V 5 bases and J 0 bases, with 11 bases left between them. Germline V gives CDR1 MNHEY, CDR2 SMNVEV (reference sequence). The chain's CDR3 is CASSPEGSSYNSPLHF. In DNA, the CDR3 is TGTGCCAGCAGTCCTGAGGGTAGCTCCTATAATTCACCCCTCCACTTT.

V gene TRBV5-4 combines with J gene TRBJ1-1, with unresolved D. The CDR3 spans 15 residues. Between the trimmed V and J ends, which lost 6 bases and 0 bases, there was a span of 15 bases. Germline V gene data show CDR1 as SGHNT and CDR2 as YYREEE (reference sequence). Here the CDR3 reads CASTRGGRLNTEAFF. CDR3 in DNA: TGTGCCAGCACGAGAGGCGGAAGACTGAACACTGAAGCTTTCTTT.

The chain couples TRBV18 to TRBJ1-1; tentatively, D is TRBD1 (6 bases). The CDR3 sequence is 15 residues long. Between the trimmed V and J ends, which lost 7 bases and 2 bases, there was a span of 17 bases. Germline lookup yields CDR1 KGHSH and CDR2 LQKENI. In DNA form, the CDR3 reads TGTGCCAGCTACAGCGTGGACAGCGCCAACACTGAAGCTTTCTTT. Its protein product is CASYSVDSANTEAFF.

This clone was counted once. The chain couples TRBV30 to TRBJ1-4; TRBD1 is a possible D gene (5 bases). Looked up from germline, CDR1 is GTSNPN and CDR2 is SVGIG (reference sequence). The germline V and J ends were trimmed by 0 bases and 8 bases, with 13 bases remaining between them. The CDR3 has 14 residues. CDR3 in DNA: TGTGCCTGGAGTGTACCCCAGGGCCCCGAAAAACTGTTTTTT. Its protein product is CAWSVPQGPEKLFF.

V is TRBV11-2 and J is TRBJ2-3; weak D call: TRBD2 (7 bases). Trimming cost V 5 bases and J 1 base, with 16 bases left between them. Looked up from germline, CDR1 is SGHAT and CDR2 is FQNNGV. The CDR3 is made up of 16 amino acids. Written as DNA, the CDR3 is TGTGCCAGCAGCATCTCCGGGGGGCCCGGCACAGATACGCAGTATTTT. The encoded protein is CASSISGGPGTDTQYF.

The V call is TRBV3-1 (or the pseudogene TRBV3-2), the J call TRBJ1-5, with D maybe TRBD1 (5 bases). The CDR3 length is 14 residues. Germline CDR1 reads LGHDT; CDR2 reads YNNKEL (reference sequence). V was shortened by 3 bases and J by 1 base, with 7 bases between the two germline ends. The CDR3 loop reads CASSHSGSNQPQHF. CDR3 coding DNA: TGTGCCAGCAGCCATTCAGGGAGCAATCAGCCCCAGCATTTT.

This chain links TRBV3-1 (or the pseudogene TRBV3-2) with TRBJ1-4, with D maybe TRBD1 (5 bases). This CDR3 is 16 amino acids long. Between the trimmed V and J ends, which lost 3 bases and 0 bases, there was a span of 11 bases. CDR1 is LGHDT, CDR2 YNNKEL, per germline (reference sequence). The CDR3 protein is CASSHRRGATNEKLFF. CDR3 in DNA: TGTGCCAGCAGCCACCGACGGGGGGCAACTAATGAAAAACTGTTTTTT.

The V and J genes are TRBV3-1 (or the pseudogene TRBV3-2) and TRBJ2-5; D possibly corresponds to TRBD2 (6 bases). Trimming took off 3 bases at V and 5 bases at J, with 10 bases between the two ends. This CDR3 comprises 13 residues. Germline lookup yields CDR1 LGHDT and CDR2 YNNKEL (reference sequence). The DNA for the CDR3 is TGTGCCAGCAGCCAGCGGGGACGGGAGACCCAGTACTTC. The encoded protein is CASSQRGRETQYF.

The V gene is TRBV7-6, the J gene TRBJ1-3; D is unclear. V lost 1 base to trimming and J lost 0 bases, with 7 bases between them. The CDR3 runs to 15 residues. CDR1 is SGHVS, CDR2 FNYEAQ, per germline. CDR3 sequence reads: CASSLGGTSGNTIYF. The CDR3 nucleotides read TGTGCCAGCAGCTTAGGAGGTACCTCTGGAAACACCATATATTTT.

The gene calls are TRBV2 and TRBJ1-5; D might be TRBD1 (5 bases). This CDR3 has 13 amino acids. Looked up from germline, CDR1 is SNHLY and CDR2 is FYNNEI. V lost 5 bases, J lost 9 bases, and 14 bases lay in between. The CDR3 reads CASSQDGGLPQHF. The CDR3 DNA sequence: TGTGCCAGCAGTCAAGACGGGGGGTTGCCCCAGCATTTT. The full variable domain, rest sourced from reference TRBV2 and TRBJ1-5, is EPEVTQTPSHQVTQMGQEVILRCVPISNHLYFYWYRQILGQKVEFLVSFYNNEISEKSEIFDDQFSVERPDGSNFTLKIRSTKLEDSAMYFCASSQDGGLPQHFGDGTRLSIL.

The genes are TRBV5-1 and TRBJ2-1; 9 nucleotides align to TRBD1. Trimming at V came to 5 bases and at J to 7 bases, leaving 13 bases not matched to a gene. This CDR3 has 16 residues. Per germline, CDR1 SGHRS and CDR2 YFSETQ. The CDR3, as DNA: TGCGCCAGCAGGTCGTCCGGGACAGGGAATGTAAATGAGCAGTTCTTC. It is translated as CASRSSGTGNVNEQFF.

This chain connects TRBV28 to TRBJ1-1; possible D gene TRBD1, 5 bases. The CDR3 loop spans 14 amino acids. V shed 3 bases and J shed 1 base, with 9 bases lying between them. CDR1 and CDR2 (germline): MDHEN, SYDVKM. The DNA of the CDR3 is TGTGCCAGCAGTTTTCGCAGGGAGAACACTGAAGCTTTCTTT. Encoded protein: CASSFRRENTEAFF.

The chain couples TRBV5-6 to TRBJ2-2; 9 bases agree with TRBD1. Germline V gives CDR1 SGHDT, CDR2 YYEEEE. The CDR3 loop spans 16 amino acids. V lost 2 bases, J lost 3 bases, and 5 bases stayed unmatched. The CDR3 sequence is CASSFPGQGYTGELFF. The CDR3, as DNA: TGTGCCAGCAGCTTTCCGGGACAGGGCTACACCGGGGAGCTGTTTTTT.

This sequence joins TRBV7-9 and TRBJ2-5; 7 bases are a match to TRBD2. The CDR3 is 13 amino acids. From germline, CDR1 is SEHNR and CDR2 FQNEAQ (reference sequence). V shed 5 bases, J shed 5 bases, and the junction held 5 bases outside the gene matches. CDR3 coding DNA: TGTGCCAGCAGCATTAGCGGGCGGGAGACCCAGTACTTC. Translating it yields CASSISGRETQYF.

The rearrangement links TRBV12-3 or TRBV12-4 to TRBJ2-1; D possibly corresponds to TRBD1 (6 bases). CDR3 size: 11 residues. Trimming cost V 3 bases and J 11 bases, with 8 bases left between them. The CDR3 here is CASSFGTKQFF. CDR3 bases: TGTGCCAGCAGTTTCGGGACAAAGCAGTTCTTC.

This clone was observed a single time. The chain employs TRBV3-1 (or the pseudogene TRBV3-2) and TRBJ1-4, with D hard to call. V lost 3 bases and J lost 7, with 12 bases in between. Germline-derived CDR1 and CDR2 are LGHDT and YNNKEL (reference sequence). The length of the CDR3 is 14 residues. CDR3 loop: CASSQRTEIEKLFF. The CDR3 DNA reads as TGTGCCAGCAGCCAGAGAACAGAGATTGAAAAACTGTTTTTT.